This T cell receptor beta chain was sequenced in a study of metastatic and nonmetastatic thyroid tumors. Overall study: A comparison of repertoires was made across blood and tumor or nodule tissue from malignant and benign thyroid patients.

TCRdb re-called the PCR reads through MiXCR. The sample holds fewer than 16,000 clones, 24% seen once. In germline, CDR1 is MNHEY, CDR2 SVGEGT. V lost 7 bases to trimming and J lost 10 bases, with 16 bases between them. There are 12 residues in the CDR3. Thyroid surgery had not been preceded by any treatment in any patient. Ten or more counts support this clone. Its antigen is still unknown. Study-wide findings and caveats: In both blood and tumor samples, TCR beta diversity was reported significantly higher for malignant than benign nodules.

Source material: tumor tissue. This receptor was taken from a female donor with papillary thyroid cancer or a benign thyroid nodule (not recorded which). Some clones in this sample may be carry-over from other donors' samples. The chain employs TRBV6-2 or TRBV6-3 and TRBJ2-5, with D possibly matching TRBD1 (7 bases). In nucleotides, the CDR3 is TGTGCCAGCACCCGGACAGGAGGGGTCCAGTACTTC. The encoded protein is CASTRTGGVQYF.